The entry below describes one T cell receptor (beta chain). Its specificity is not known. The data originate from a study of early T cells in non-severe SARS-CoV-2 infection. Turning to the study itself: It was bulk RNA from unsorted whole blood that was sequenced, and the chains were unpaired.

The TCR library protocol was used to attach unique molecular identifiers. These identifiers were attached to individual cDNA molecules. TCRdb redid the calling of the 5' RACE reads with MiXCR, one entry per CDR3 protein. The data hold 49,000 or so distinct CDR3 sequences, with about 6.3% observed a single time. This CDR3 is 13 amino acids long. The V gene's germline CDR1 is GTSNPN and CDR2 SVGIG (reference sequence). The germline V and J ends were trimmed by 8 bases and 0 bases, with 11 bases remaining between them. Study-wide results and caveats: VDJdb matching skewed toward anti-spike CD8 responses, missing private and CD4 specificities.

This clonotype originated in an adult who was a healthcare worker with PCR-confirmed SARS-CoV-2 infection or an uninfected control (not recorded which). This sequence joins TRBV30 and TRBJ1-3; D not certain. This material consisted of whole blood, taken at baseline. As DNA, the CDR3 is TGTGCCGGCGGGAGATTCTCTGGAAACACCATATATTTT. Translated, it gives CAGGRFSGNTIYF.